The 23 T cell receptor beta chains listed next were all sequenced from one sample in a study of blood T cell repertoires in COVID-19. Libraries were prepared by immunoSEQ multiplex PCR; TCRdb keeps only in-frame clonotypes and omits some of them. The sample has under 250,000 clones, approximately 80% seen once. Sequencing input: peripheral blood. The source of these receptors is a woman aged 55 to 70 with active or convalescent COVID-19.

This chain connects TRBV5-4 to TRBJ1-4, with D uncertain. Germline CDR1 reads SGHNT; CDR2 reads YYREEE (reference sequence). V shed 3 bases and J shed 0 bases, with 3 bases lying between them. The CDR3 length is 13 residues. This CDR3 is CASSSATNEKLFF. As DNA, the CDR3 is TGTGCCAGCAGCTCTGCAACTAATGAAAAACTGTTTTTT.

The chain couples TRBV11-2 to TRBJ2-3, with 9 bases fitting TRBD2. J was trimmed by 5 bases and V by 7 bases; bases with no gene match: 7. Germline values: CDR1 SGHAT, CDR2 FQNNGV. The CDR3 has 14 residues. This CDR3 reads CASKGREGVDTQYF. The CDR3 coding sequence is TGTGCCAGCAAGGGGCGGGAGGGGGTAGATACGCAGTATTTT. Full variable domain (remainder filled in from reference TRBV11-2 and TRBJ2-3): EAGVAQSPRYKIIEKRQSVAFWCNPISGHATLYWYQQILGQGPKLLIQFQNNGVVDDSQLPKDRFSAERLKGVDSTLKIQPAKLEDSAVYLCASKGREGVDTQYFGPGTRLTVL.

The chain is built from TRBV4-2 and TRBJ1-1; maybe TRBD1 (5 bases). Germline values: CDR1 LGHNA, CDR2 YNFKEQ. This CDR3 contains 17 residues. The germline V and J ends were trimmed by 3 bases and 0 bases, with 17 bases remaining between them. This chain's CDR3 is CASSHGGLRGVNTEAFF. CDR3 DNA sequence: TGTGCCAGCAGCCACGGGGGTCTGAGGGGTGTGAACACTGAAGCTTTCTTT.

The chain combines TRBV28 with TRBJ2-2, with 12 bases lining up with TRBD1. V lost 7 bases to trimming and J lost 5 bases; unmatched junction nucleotides: 8. This CDR3 comprises 16 residues. Germline CDR1 MDHEN, CDR2 SYDVKM. Here the CDR3 DNA reads TGTGCCAGCACCCCCGGGACAGGGGGCAAGACCGGGGAGCTGTTTTTT. It encodes CASTPGTGGKTGELFF.

This chain connects TRBV11-3 to TRBJ2-1; 10 bases match TRBD2. Germline CDR1 and CDR2: SGHNT and YENEEA. This CDR3 is 17 amino acids long. Trimming removed 0 bases from V and 7 bases from J; junction bases left unmatched: 9. The CDR3 region has the DNA TGTGCCAGCAGCTTAGATTCGGGAGCTAGCGGGAGAAATGAGCAGTTCTTC. Its translation: CASSLDSGASGRNEQFF.

The genes are TRBV18 and TRBJ1-2; 7 bases match TRBD1. From germline, CDR1 is KGHSH and CDR2 LQKENI. The CDR3 consists of 15 residues. The junction had 9 bases not matched to a gene; V was cut back by 4 bases and J by 4 bases. This CDR3 is CASSLPGQRVYGYTF. CDR3 in DNA: TGTGCCAGCTCACTACCGGGACAGCGAGTCTATGGCTACACCTTC. The variable domain in full, completed from reference TRBV18 and TRBJ1-2, reads NAGVMQNPRHLVRRRGQEARLRCSPMKGHSHVYWYRQLPEEGLKFMVYLQKENIIDESGMPKERFSAEFPKEGPSILRIQQVVRGDSAAYFCASSLPGQRVYGYTFGSGTRLTVV.

This clone was seen just once. J is TRBJ2-5 and V is TRBV11-3; 7 bases fit TRBD1. J gave up 2 bases and V 4 bases, and 7 bases lay outside the gene matches. The germline gives CDR1 SGHNT, CDR2 YENEEA. The CDR3 totals 15 residues. The CDR3 loop reads CASSYISTGQETQYF. The CDR3 DNA reads TGTGCCAGCAGCTACATCTCGACAGGGCAAGAGACCCAGTACTTC.

J is TRBJ2-1 and V is TRBV18; D remains ambiguous. CDR1 and CDR2 (germline): KGHSH, LQKENI. The CDR3 totals 12 residues. Between the trimmed V and J ends, which lost 3 bases and 6 bases, there was a span of 6 bases. The CDR3 sequence: CASSPRRNEQFF. In nucleotides, the CDR3 is TGTGCCAGCTCACCGAGGCGCAATGAGCAGTTCTTC.

The genes are TRBV10-3 and TRBJ1-1; 8 bases match TRBD1. V dropped 11 bases and J dropped 3; count of bases not matched to a gene: 8. Germline loops: CDR1 ENHRY, CDR2 SYGVKD. This CDR3 comprises 13 residues. Written as DNA, the CDR3 is TGTGCCTCGACAGGGGAGGCCGACACTGAAGCTTTCTTT. This encodes CASTGEADTEAFF.

The chain links TRBV7-2 to TRBJ1-2; D is ambiguous. Germline V gene sequence: CDR1 SGHTA, CDR2 FQGNSA. Trimming took off 1 base at V and 0 bases at J, with 6 bases between the two ends. The CDR3 extends over 14 amino acids. This CDR3 reads CASSLDAANYGYTF. The CDR3 DNA reads TGTGCCAGCAGCTTAGACGCAGCTAACTATGGCTACACCTTC.

This sequence joins TRBV19 and TRBJ1-5; 9 nucleotides align to TRBD1. The CDR3 spans 15 residues. The junction had 7 bases not matched to a gene; V was cut back by 4 bases and J by 6 bases. The germline CDR1 and CDR2 sequences are LNHDA and SQIVND (reference sequence). The CDR3 nucleotides are TGTGCCAGTAGTACAAAGGACAGGGGTGGTCAGCCCCAGCATTTT. Translated, it gives CASSTKDRGGQPQHF.

This clone has more than one count but fewer than ten. The chain couples TRBV15 to TRBJ2-3; TRBD1 might be the D (6 bases). The CDR3 runs to 15 residues. With 4 bases removed from V and 2 bases from J, the gap between germline ends came to 13 bases. Germline V lookup: CDR1 LNHNV, CDR2 YYDKDF (reference sequence). As DNA, the CDR3 is TGTGCCACCAGCATAAACCGACAGGCCACAGATACGCAGTATTTT. Protein product: CATSINRQATDTQYF.

This chain connects TRBV3-1 (or the pseudogene TRBV3-2) to TRBJ1-1; D gene unclear. V lost 2 bases and J 1 base, leaving 8 bases between the germline ends. Germline V gene lookup returns CDR1 LGHDT and CDR2 YNNKEL (reference sequence). This CDR3 region has 14 residues. CDR3 residues: CASSQIGGNTEAFF. CDR3 sequence (DNA): TGTGCCAGCAGCCAAATTGGAGGGAACACTGAAGCTTTCTTT.

V and J are TRBV5-6 and TRBJ2-1; no reliable D call. The ends were cut back, 2 bases at V and 12 bases at J, with 15 bases in the middle. CDR3 length: 13 residues. The V gene's germline CDR1 is SGHDT and CDR2 YYEEEE. The CDR3 loop reads CASSFGGSVPQFF. CDR3 DNA: TGTGCCAGCAGCTTTGGTGGCAGTGTTCCGCAGTTCTTC.

This rearrangement joins TRBV11-1 to TRBJ1-2; 8 bases fit TRBD1. Trimming took 5 bases from V and 8 from J; bases not matched to a gene: 13. In germline, CDR1 is SGHAT, CDR2 FQDESV (reference sequence). The length of the CDR3 is 15 residues. The CDR3: CASSPQGQGRLGYTF. CDR3 coding DNA: TGTGCCAGCAGCCCTCAAGGACAGGGCCGGCTGGGCTACACCTTC.

This clone has just one count. Here the CDR3 reads CASSQRSGVSSYNEQFF. CDR3 nucleotides: TGTGCCAGCAGCCAGAGGAGCGGCGTGAGCTCCTACAATGAGCAGTTCTTC. V gene TRBV3-1 (or the pseudogene TRBV3-2) combines with J gene TRBJ2-1; possible D gene TRBD2, 5 bases. The CDR3 is made up of 17 amino acids. V shed 3 bases and J shed 0 bases, with 15 bases lying between them. Germline V gene sequence: CDR1 LGHDT, CDR2 YNNKEL (reference sequence).

The chain has TRBV30 and TRBJ2-1; D might be TRBD2 (6 bases). The CDR3 extends over 13 amino acids. Trimming shortened V by 8 bases and J by 2 bases, and 13 bases separated the two germline ends. Germline V lookup: CDR1 GTSNPN, CDR2 SVGIG (reference sequence). The DNA for the CDR3 is TGTGCCGGTAGCGCGGGAACCTACAATGAGCAGTTCTTC. Translating gives CAGSAGTYNEQFF.

The chain recombines TRBV19 with TRBJ1-2; a weak D match, TRBD1 (6 bases). CDR1 is LNHDA, CDR2 SQIVND, per germline (reference sequence). The CDR3 totals 15 residues. The V gene lost 0 bases and the J gene lost 6 bases, with 14 bases spanning the gap. CDR3 loop: CASSIDLAGADGYTF. CDR3 coding DNA: TGTGCCAGTAGTATAGATTTGGCAGGGGCGGATGGCTACACCTTC.

This rearrangement joins TRBV9 to TRBJ1-4; 7 nucleotides agree with TRBD1. There are 17 residues in the CDR3. Germline V CDR1 and CDR2: SGDLS, YYNGEE. V was pared by 0 bases and J by 2 bases, with 7 bases of the junction left unmatched. CDR3 nucleotides: TGTGCCAGCAGCGTAGTAAAGGGGGCGCCGACTAATGAAAAACTGTTTTTT. Its translation: CASSVVKGAPTNEKLFF.

The chain joins TRBV5-1 to TRBJ2-5; possible D gene TRBD2, 6 bases. CDR1 SGHRS and CDR2 YFSETQ come from the germline V gene. V lost 0 bases and J lost 5, with 11 bases in between. CDR3 length: 14 residues. For the CDR3, the DNA is TGCGCCAGCAGCTTGGTTGGAGGGTTCGAGACCCAGTACTTC. It specifies CASSLVGGFETQYF.

The chain carries TRBV10-1 and TRBJ1-2, with TRBD1 identical over 11 bases. With 6 bases clipped from V and 7 bases from J, the junction kept 7 bases outside the gene matches. The CDR3 has 14 amino acids. In germline, CDR1 is WNHNN, CDR2 SYGVQD (reference sequence). CDR3 in amino acids: CASRADRGLSGYTF. The CDR3 region has the DNA TGCGCCAGCAGAGCGGACAGGGGGCTGAGTGGCTACACCTTC.

V gene TRBV5-8 combines with J gene TRBJ2-3; D not certain. Trimming shortened V by 0 bases and J by 0 bases, and 11 bases separated the two germline ends. The V gene's germline CDR1 is SGHTS and CDR2 YDEGEE. CDR3 length: 16 residues. The CDR3 nucleotides are TGTGCCAGCAGCTTGGTGACTGTATTTAGCACAGATACGCAGTATTTT. Protein: CASSLVTVFSTDTQYF.

The V and J genes are TRBV11-3 and TRBJ2-7; tentative D call: TRBD2 (6 bases). The CDR3 spans 11 residues. V lost 6 bases, J lost 6 bases, and 9 bases lay in between. Per germline, CDR1 SGHNT and CDR2 YENEEA. The CDR3 DNA reads TGTGCCAGCAGATTCGGGAGCGAGCAGTACTTC. Amino acid sequence: CASRFGSEQYF.